This section outlines one T cell receptor beta chain sequence together with its context. This sample is drawn from a study of T cell changes during pregnancy in multiple sclerosis. Germline V gene data show CDR1 as SGHVS and CDR2 as FQNEAQ. The CDR3 is made up of 17 amino acids. V lost 2 bases and J lost 3, with 19 bases in between. TCRdb keeps only in-frame clones here, not all; method: immunoSEQ multiplex PCR. The sample has 35,000 to 50,000 clones; roughly 93% are singletons. The clonotype originates from a female donor with multiple sclerosis, enrolled in a pregnancy study. The gene calls are TRBV7-8 and TRBJ1-2, with D perhaps matching TRBD1 (5 bases). Sequencing was performed on PBMCs (not recorded whether the cells were cultured). The CDR3 DNA reads as TGTGCCAGCAGCTTATATGGTGCAGGGATTCGGGACTATGGCTACACCTTC. Translating gives CASSLYGAGIRDYGYTF.